This TCR beta chain was captured by sequencing in a study of blood T cell repertoires in COVID-19. Turning to the study itself: Material from acute and convalescent COVID-19 was sourced from the United States, Italy and Spain. T cells, B-cell-depleted T cells, or PBMCs provided the cDNA or gDNA that served as material.

The CDR3 runs to 16 residues. Germline lookup yields CDR1 SGHAT and CDR2 FQNNGV. The ends were cut back, 1 base at V and 10 bases at J, with 17 bases in the middle. As handled by the study authors: Amplification of reference gene primers was used by the study to estimate nucleated cell counts. TCRdb's table, derived via immunoSEQ multiplex PCR, lists solely in-frame clones and lacks some. The V and J calls and clone size come from that table; D and trimming were worked out from the DNA. The data hold about 200,000 clones, with more than 70% observed a single time. The V and J genes are TRBV11-2 and TRBJ1-6, with TRBD1 as a possible D gene (6 bases). Material for sequencing was peripheral blood. This receptor was identified in a man younger than 30 with active or convalescent COVID-19. The chain's CDR3 is CASSLVGGDNVSPLHF. As DNA, the CDR3 is TGTGCCAGCAGCTTAGTTGGTGGGGACAACGTGTCACCCCTCCACTTT.